The sequence of this TCR beta chain was determined in a study of CD8 T cells in Susac syndrome. Relapsing-remitting disease, either stable or active, was present in the treatment-naive patients who were the multiple sclerosis controls. TEMRA cells were FACS-enriched and CD8+ and CD4+ T cells negatively isolated. With random hexamers, roughly 0.45 to 1 ug RNA was reverse transcribed. TCRdb re-derived calls from the immunoSEQ multiplex PCR reads in MiXCR, one entry per CDR3 protein. The sample shows around 200,000 distinct CDR3 sequences, roughly 90% of them seen only once. The CDR3 sequence is 14 residues long. V was pared by 6 bases and J by 3 bases, with 12 bases between.

The clonotype originates from a human donor with multiple sclerosis. The chain links TRBV12-3 or TRBV12-4 to TRBJ1-5; possible D gene TRBD1, 5 bases. Sequenced: CD8+ T cells from PBMCs. Here the CDR3 reads CASSSEGANQPQHF. The CDR3 region has the DNA TGTGCCAGCAGCTCGGAAGGGGCCAATCAGCCCCAGCATTTT.